The clone carrying this T cell receptor beta chain appeared many times. The CDR3 runs to 14 residues. V lost 5 bases to trimming and J lost 11 bases; unmatched junction nucleotides: 14. The germline V gene encodes CDR1 SGHVS and CDR2 FQNEAQ. This sample stems from a study of early T cells in non-severe SARS-CoV-2 infection. TCRdb ran MiXCR on the 5' RACE reads and lists one entry per CDR3 protein. The sample shows tens of thousands of distinct CDR3 sequences, 12% of them seen only once. The sequence came from an adult who was a healthcare worker with PCR-confirmed SARS-CoV-2 infection or an uninfected control (not recorded which). Sequenced material: whole blood. The V and J genes are TRBV7-8 and TRBJ2-7, with 8 bases matching TRBD2. The CDR3 protein is CASSRKTSEPPKYF. The CDR3 DNA reads TGTGCCAGCAGCCGAAAGACTAGCGAACCTCCTAAGTACTTC.